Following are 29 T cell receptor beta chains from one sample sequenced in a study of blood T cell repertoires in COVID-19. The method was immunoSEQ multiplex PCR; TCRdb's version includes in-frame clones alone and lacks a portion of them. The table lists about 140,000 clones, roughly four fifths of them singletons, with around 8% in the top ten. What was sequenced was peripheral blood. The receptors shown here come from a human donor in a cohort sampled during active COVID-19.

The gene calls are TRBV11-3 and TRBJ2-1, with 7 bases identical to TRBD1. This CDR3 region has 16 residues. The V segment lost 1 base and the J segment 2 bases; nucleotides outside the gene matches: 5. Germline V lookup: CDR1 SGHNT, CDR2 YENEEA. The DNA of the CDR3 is TGTGCCAGCAGCTTAGCCCGTCAGGGGGCCTACAATGAGCAGTTCTTC. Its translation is CASSLARQGAYNEQFF.

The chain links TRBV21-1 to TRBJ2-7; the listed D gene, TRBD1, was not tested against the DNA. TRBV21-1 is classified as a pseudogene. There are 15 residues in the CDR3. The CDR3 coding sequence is TGTGCCAGCAGCAATGTCCGAGACAGGGGCTACGAGCAGTACTTC. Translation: CASSNVRDRGYEQYF.

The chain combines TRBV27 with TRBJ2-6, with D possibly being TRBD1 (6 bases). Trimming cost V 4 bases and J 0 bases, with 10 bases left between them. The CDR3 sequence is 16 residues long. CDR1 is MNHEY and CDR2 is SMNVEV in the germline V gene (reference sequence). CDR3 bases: TGTGCCAGCAGTTGGCAGGACAGCTCTGGGGCCAACGTCCTGACTTTC. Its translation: CASSWQDSSGANVLTF.

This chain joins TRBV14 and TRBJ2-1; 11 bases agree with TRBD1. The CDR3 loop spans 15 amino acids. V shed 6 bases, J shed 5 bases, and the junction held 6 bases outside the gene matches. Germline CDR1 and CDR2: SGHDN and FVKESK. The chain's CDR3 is CASSPDRGLHNEQFF. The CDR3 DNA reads TGTGCCAGCAGTCCGGACAGGGGGCTCCACAATGAGCAGTTCTTC.

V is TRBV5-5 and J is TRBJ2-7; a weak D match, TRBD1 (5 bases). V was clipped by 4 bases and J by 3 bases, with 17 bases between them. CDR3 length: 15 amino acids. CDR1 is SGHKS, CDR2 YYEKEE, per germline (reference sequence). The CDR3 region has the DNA TGTGCCAGCAGCCCCAATGGGGCAGGGATCTACGAGCAGTACTTC. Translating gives CASSPNGAGIYEQYF.

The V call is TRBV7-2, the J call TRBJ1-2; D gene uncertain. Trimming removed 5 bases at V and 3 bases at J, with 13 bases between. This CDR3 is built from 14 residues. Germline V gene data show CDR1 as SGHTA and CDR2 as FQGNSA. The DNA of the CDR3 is TGTGCCAGCAGCCCGGGAGGGTTGGACTATGGCTACACCTTC. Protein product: CASSPGGLDYGYTF.

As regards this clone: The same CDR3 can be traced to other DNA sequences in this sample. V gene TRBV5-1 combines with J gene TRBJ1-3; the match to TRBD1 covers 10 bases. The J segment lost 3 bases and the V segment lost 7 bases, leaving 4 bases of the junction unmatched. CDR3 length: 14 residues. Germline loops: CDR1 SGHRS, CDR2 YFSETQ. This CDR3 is CASSGQGSGNTIYF. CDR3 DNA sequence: TGCGCCAGCTCGGGACAGGGGAGTGGAAACACCATATATTTT.

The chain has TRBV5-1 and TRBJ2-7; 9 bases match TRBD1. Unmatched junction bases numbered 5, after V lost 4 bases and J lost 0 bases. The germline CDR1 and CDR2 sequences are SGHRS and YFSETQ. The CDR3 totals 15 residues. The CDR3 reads CASSATGGYSYEQYF. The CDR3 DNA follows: TGCGCCAGCAGCGCGACAGGGGGTTACTCCTACGAGCAGTACTTC.

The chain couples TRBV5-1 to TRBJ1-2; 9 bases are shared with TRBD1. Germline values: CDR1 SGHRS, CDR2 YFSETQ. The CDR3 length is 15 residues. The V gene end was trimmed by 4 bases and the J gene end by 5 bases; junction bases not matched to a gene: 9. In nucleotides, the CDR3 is TGCGCCAGCAGCCAAGGACAGGGGCGCGAGTATGGCTACACCTTC. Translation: CASSQGQGREYGYTF.

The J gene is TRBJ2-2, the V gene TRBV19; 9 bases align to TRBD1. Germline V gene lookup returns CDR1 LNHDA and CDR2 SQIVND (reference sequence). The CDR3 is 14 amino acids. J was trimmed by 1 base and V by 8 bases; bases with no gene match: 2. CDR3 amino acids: CASQGQGNTGELFF. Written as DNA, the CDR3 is TGTGCCAGTCAGGGACAGGGGAACACCGGGGAGCTGTTTTTT.

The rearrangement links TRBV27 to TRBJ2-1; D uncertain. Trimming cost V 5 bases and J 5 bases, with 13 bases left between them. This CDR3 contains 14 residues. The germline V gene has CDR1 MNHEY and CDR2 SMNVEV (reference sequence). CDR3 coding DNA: TGTGCCAGCAGTACCGCCCTAGGCCACAATGAGCAGTTCTTC. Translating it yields CASSTALGHNEQFF.

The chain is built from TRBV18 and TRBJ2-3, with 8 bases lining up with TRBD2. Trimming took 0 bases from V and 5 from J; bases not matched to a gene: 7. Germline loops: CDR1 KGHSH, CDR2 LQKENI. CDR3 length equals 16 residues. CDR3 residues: CASSPPTGGERDTQYF. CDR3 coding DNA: TGTGCCAGCTCACCACCGACGGGGGGGGAGCGAGATACGCAGTATTTT.

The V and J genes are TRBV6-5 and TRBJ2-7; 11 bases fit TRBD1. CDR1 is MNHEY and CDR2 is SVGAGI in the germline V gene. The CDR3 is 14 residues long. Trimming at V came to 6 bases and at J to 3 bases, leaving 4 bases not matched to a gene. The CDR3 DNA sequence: TGTGCCAGCAGGGGGACAGGGGGGAACTACGAGCAGTACTTC. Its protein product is CASRGTGGNYEQYF.

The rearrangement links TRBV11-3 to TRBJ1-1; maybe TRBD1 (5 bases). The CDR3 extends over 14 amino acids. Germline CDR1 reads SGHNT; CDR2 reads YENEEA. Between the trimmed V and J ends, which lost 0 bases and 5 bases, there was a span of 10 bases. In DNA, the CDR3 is TGTGCCAGCAGCTTAGACGGGGGGAGAACTGAAGCTTTCTTT. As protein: CASSLDGGRTEAFF.

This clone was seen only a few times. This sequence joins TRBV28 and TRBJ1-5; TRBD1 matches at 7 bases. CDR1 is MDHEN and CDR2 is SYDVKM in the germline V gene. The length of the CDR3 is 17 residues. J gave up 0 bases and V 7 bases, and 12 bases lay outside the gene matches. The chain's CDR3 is CASTVSPGQDSNQPQHF. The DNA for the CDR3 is TGTGCCAGCACCGTATCCCCTGGACAGGATAGCAATCAGCCCCAGCATTTT.

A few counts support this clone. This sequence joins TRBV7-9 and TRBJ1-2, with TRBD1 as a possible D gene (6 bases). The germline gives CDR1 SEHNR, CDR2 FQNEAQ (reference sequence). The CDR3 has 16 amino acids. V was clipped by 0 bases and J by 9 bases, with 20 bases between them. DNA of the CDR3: TGTGCCAGCAGCTTAGCGCGAAGGGGGAATGAAGAAAGCTACACCTTC. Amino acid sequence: CASSLARRGNEESYTF.

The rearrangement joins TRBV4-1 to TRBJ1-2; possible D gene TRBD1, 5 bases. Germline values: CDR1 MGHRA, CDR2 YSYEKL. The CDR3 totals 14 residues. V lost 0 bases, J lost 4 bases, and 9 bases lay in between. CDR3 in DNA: TGCGCCAGCAGCCAAGAACAGGAACGCTATGGCTACACCTTC. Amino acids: CASSQEQERYGYTF.

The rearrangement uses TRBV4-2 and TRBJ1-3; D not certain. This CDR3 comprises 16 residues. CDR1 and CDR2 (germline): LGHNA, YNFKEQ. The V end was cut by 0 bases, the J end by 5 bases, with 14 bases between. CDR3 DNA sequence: TGTGCCAGCAGCCAAGAAAGTGGGCAAAGGAGAAACACCATATATTTT. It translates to CASSQESGQRRNTIYF.

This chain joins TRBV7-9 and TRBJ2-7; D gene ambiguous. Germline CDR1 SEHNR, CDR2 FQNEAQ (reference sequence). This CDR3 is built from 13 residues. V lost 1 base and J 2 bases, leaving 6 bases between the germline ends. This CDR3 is CASSLDRAYEQYF. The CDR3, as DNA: TGTGCCAGCAGCTTAGACAGAGCCTACGAGCAGTACTTC.

CDR3 sequence (DNA): TGTGCCAGCCAAAGAACTCCCTCTGGGGCCAACGTCCTGACTTTC. Translating it yields CASQRTPSGANVLTF. The chain carries TRBV6-6 and TRBJ2-6, with D unresolved. Germline V lookup: CDR1 MNHNY, CDR2 SVGAGI (reference sequence). CDR3 length: 15 residues. Trimming stripped 8 bases from V and 0 bases from J, with 11 bases between.

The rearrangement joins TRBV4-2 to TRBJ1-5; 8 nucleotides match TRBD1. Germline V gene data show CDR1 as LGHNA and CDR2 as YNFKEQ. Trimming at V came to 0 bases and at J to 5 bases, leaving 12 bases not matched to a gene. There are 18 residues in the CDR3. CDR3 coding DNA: TGTGCCAGCAGCCAAGATCGGACAGGGACAACCCCCTATCAGCCCCAGCATTTT. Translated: CASSQDRTGTTPYQPQHF.

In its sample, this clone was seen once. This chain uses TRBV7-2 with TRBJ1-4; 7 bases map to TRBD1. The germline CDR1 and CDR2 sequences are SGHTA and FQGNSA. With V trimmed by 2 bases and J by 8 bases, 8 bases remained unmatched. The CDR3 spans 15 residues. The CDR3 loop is CASSLRQGSEEKLFF. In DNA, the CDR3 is TGTGCCAGCAGCTTAAGACAGGGATCGGAAGAAAAACTGTTTTTT.

For the CDR3, the DNA is TGTGCCAGCAGCCCAGACCCGGGACAGGGATCCTATGGCTACACCTTC. This translates into CASSPDPGQGSYGYTF. The rearrangement links TRBV9 to TRBJ1-2, with TRBD1 identical over 9 bases. CDR3 length: 16 amino acids. Germline CDR1 reads SGDLS; CDR2 reads YYNGEE. V was clipped by 4 bases and J by 4 bases; unmatched bases: 11. Combining the CDR3 with reference TRBV9 and TRBJ1-2 gives the whole variable domain DSGVTQTPKHLITATGQRVTLRCSPRSGDLSVYWYQQSLDQGLQFLIQYYNGEERAKGNILERFSAQQFPDLHSELNLSSLELGDSALYFCASSPDPGQGSYGYTFGSGTRLTVV.

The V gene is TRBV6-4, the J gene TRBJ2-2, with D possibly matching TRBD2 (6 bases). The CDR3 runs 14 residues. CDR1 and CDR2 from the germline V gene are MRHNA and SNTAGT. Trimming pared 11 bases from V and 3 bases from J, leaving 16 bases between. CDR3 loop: CAAGSGLDTGELFF. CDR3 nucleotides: TGTGCCGCCGGGAGCGGTTTAGACACCGGGGAGCTGTTTTTT.

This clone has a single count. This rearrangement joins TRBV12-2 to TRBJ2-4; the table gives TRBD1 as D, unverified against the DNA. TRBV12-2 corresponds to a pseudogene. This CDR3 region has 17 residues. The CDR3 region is CASRPSSAGGALNIQYF. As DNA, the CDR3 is TGTGCAAGTCGCCCCTCTTCCGCAGGGGGCGCGTTGAACATTCAGTACTTC.

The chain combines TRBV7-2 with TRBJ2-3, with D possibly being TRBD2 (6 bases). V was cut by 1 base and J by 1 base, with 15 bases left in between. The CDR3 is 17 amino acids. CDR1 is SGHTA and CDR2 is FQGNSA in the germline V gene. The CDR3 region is CASSLGLRGRRTDTQYF. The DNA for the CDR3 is TGTGCCAGCAGCTTAGGGTTGCGGGGACGCCGCACAGATACGCAGTATTTT.

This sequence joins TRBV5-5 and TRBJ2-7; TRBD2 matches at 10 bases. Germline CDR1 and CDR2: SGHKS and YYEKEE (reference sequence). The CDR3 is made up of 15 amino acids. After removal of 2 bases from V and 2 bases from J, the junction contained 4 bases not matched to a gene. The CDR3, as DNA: TGTGCCAGCAGCTTTCTAGCGGGGGCGACCTACGAGCAGTACTTC. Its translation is CASSFLAGATYEQYF.

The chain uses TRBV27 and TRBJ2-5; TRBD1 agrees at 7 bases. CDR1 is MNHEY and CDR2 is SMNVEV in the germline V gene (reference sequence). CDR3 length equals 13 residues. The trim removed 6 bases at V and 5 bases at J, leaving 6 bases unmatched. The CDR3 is CASRGTVRETQYF. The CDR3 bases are TGTGCCAGCAGGGGGACAGTGAGGGAGACCCAGTACTTC.

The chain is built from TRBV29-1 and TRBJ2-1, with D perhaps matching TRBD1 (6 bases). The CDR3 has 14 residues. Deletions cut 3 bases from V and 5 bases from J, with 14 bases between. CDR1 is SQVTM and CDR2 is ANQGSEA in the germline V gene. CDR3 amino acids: CSVDRGGIDNEQFF. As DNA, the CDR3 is TGCAGCGTTGATCGAGGGGGTATAGACAATGAGCAGTTCTTC.